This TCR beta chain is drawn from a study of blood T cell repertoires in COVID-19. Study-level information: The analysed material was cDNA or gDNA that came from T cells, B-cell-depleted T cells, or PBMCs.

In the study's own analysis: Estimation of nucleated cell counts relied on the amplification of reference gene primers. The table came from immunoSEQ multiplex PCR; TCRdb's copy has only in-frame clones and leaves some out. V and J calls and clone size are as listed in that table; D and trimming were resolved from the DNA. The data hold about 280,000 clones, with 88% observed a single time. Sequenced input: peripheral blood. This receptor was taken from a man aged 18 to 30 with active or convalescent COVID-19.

CDR3 DNA sequence: TGTGCCAGCAGCTTTATCAGCGGGTCCTACAATGAGCAGTTCTTC. As protein: CASSFISGSYNEQFF. J is TRBJ2-1 and V is TRBV11-3, with a possible D match to TRBD2 (6 bases). Germline V gives CDR1 SGHNT, CDR2 YENEEA. V lost 3 bases and J lost 1, with 10 bases in between. This CDR3 has 15 amino acids. Combining the CDR3 with reference TRBV11-3 and TRBJ2-1 gives the whole variable domain EAGVVQSPRYKIIEKKQPVAFWCNPISGHNTLYWYLQNLGQGPELLIRYENEEAVDDSQLPKDRFSAERLKGVDSTLKIQPAELGDSAVYLCASSFISGSYNEQFFGPGTRLTVL.